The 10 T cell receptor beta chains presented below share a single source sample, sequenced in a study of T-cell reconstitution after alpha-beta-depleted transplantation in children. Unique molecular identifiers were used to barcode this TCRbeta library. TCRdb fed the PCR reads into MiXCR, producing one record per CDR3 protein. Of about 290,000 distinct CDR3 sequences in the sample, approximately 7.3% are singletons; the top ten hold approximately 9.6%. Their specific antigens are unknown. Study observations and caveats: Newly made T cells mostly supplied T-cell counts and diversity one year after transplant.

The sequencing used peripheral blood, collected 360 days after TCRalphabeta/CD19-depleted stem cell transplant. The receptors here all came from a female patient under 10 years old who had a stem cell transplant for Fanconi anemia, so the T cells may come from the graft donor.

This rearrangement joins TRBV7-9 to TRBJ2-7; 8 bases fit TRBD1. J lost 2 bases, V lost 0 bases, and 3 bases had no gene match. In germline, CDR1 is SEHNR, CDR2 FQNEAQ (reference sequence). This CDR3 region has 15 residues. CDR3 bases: TGTGCCAGCAGCTTAGCCGGGACAGGTGCCTACGAGCAGTACTTC. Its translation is CASSLAGTGAYEQYF.

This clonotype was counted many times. As DNA, the CDR3 is TGTGCCACCAGCAGAGATGGTAAAGACTACAATGAGCAGTTCTTC. The encoded protein is CATSRDGKDYNEQFF. The gene calls are TRBV15 and TRBJ2-1; D uncertain. The germline CDR1 and CDR2 sequences are LNHNV and YYDKDF (reference sequence). The CDR3 consists of 15 residues. Trimming stripped 0 bases from V and 3 bases from J, with 9 bases between.

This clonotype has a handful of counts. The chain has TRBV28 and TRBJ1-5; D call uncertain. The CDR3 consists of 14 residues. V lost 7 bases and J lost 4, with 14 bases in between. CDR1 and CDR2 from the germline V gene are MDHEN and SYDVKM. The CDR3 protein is CASTVRIPNQPQHF. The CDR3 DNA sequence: TGTGCCAGCACTGTCAGGATCCCTAATCAGCCCCAGCATTTT.

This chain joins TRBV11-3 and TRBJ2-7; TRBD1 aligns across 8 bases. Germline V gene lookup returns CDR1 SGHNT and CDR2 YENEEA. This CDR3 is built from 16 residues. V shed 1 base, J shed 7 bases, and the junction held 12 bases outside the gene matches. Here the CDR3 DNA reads TGTGCCAGCAGCTTAGCCCCCCCCGGACAGGGTGGGGAGCAGTACTTC. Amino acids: CASSLAPPGQGGEQYF. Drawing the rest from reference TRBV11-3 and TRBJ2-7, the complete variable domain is EAGVVQSPRYKIIEKKQPVAFWCNPISGHNTLYWYLQNLGQGPELLIRYENEEAVDDSQLPKDRFSAERLKGVDSTLKIQPAELGDSAVYLCASSLAPPGQGGEQYFGPGTRLTVT.

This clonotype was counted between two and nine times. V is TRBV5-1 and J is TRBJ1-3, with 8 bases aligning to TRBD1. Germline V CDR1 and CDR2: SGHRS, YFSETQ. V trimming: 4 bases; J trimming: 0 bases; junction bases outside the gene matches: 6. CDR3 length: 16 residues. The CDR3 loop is CASSTLTGGSGNTIYF. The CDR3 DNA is TGCGCCAGCAGCACGCTAACAGGGGGCTCTGGAAACACCATATATTTT.

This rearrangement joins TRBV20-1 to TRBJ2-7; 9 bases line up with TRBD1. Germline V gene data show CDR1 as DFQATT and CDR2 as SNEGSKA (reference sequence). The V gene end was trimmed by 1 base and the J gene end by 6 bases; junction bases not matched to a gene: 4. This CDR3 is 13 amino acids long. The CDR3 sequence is CSARGTGGSEQYV. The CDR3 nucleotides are TGCAGTGCTAGAGGTACAGGGGGCTCCGAGCAGTACGTC.

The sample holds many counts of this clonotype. The CDR3 DNA is TGTGCCAGCAGCCCCTATTTGACACACACAGATACGCAGTATTTT. Translated: CASSPYLTHTDTQYF. This chain uses TRBV7-6 with TRBJ2-3; the D is unclear. Trimming took off 5 bases at V and 2 bases at J, with 14 bases between the two ends. The CDR3 loop spans 15 amino acids. Per the germline V gene, CDR1 is SGHVS and CDR2 is FNYEAQ.

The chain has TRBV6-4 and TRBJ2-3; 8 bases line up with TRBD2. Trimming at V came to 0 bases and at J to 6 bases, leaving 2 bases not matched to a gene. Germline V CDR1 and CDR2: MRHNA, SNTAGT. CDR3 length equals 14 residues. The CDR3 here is CASSDSSGEDTQYF. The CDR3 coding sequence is TGTGCCAGCAGTGACTCTAGCGGGGAGGATACGCAGTATTTT.

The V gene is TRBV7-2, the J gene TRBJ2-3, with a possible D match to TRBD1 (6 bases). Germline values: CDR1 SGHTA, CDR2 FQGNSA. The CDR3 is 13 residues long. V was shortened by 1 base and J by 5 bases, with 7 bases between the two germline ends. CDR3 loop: CASSLGGQDTQYF. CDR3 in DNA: TGTGCCAGCAGCTTAGGGGGGCAAGATACGCAGTATTTT.

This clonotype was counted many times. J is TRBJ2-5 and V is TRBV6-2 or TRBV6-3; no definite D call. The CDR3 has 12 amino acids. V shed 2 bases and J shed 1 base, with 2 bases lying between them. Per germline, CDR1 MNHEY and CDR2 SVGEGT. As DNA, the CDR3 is TGTGCCAGCAGTTACGTCCAAGAGACCCAGTACTTC. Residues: CASSYVQETQYF.